The 21 T cell receptor beta chains below all came from one sample that was sequenced in a study of T cells of healthy individuals. One entry per CDR3 protein results from TCRdb running MiXCR on the 5' RACE reads. The data hold approximately 100,000 distinct CDR3 sequences, with 17% observed a single time. These receptors came from a human donor in good health.

V is TRBV12-3 or TRBV12-4 and J is TRBJ1-5, with TRBD1 matching 11 bases. After removal of 5 bases from V and 6 bases from J, the junction contained 9 bases not matched to a gene. The CDR3 length is 16 residues. The CDR3 bases are TGTGCCAGCAGTGCGCCGGGGACAGGGGGAGGTCAGCCCCAGCATTTT. Amino acid sequence: CASSAPGTGGGQPQHF.

The chain employs TRBV20-1 and TRBJ2-3, with 13 bases fitting TRBD2. Germline CDR1 and CDR2: DFQATT and SNEGSKA (reference sequence). This CDR3 has 14 residues. The junction had 3 bases not matched to a gene; V was cut back by 5 bases and J by 4 bases. CDR3 amino acids: CSARLAGGPDTQYF. The CDR3 DNA reads TGCAGTGCTCGACTAGCGGGGGGTCCAGATACGCAGTATTTT.

This clonotype showed up just a few times. This rearrangement joins TRBV2 to TRBJ2-1; 8 nucleotides line up with TRBD2. From germline, CDR1 is SNHLY and CDR2 FYNNEI. Trimming removed 7 bases from V and 9 bases from J; junction bases left unmatched: 11. This CDR3 region has 14 residues. CDR3 in DNA: TGTGCCAGCACCTTGGGACTAGAGGGAGGTGAGCAGTTCTTC. As protein: CASTLGLEGGEQFF.

In its sample, this clonotype was seen a few times. The chain recombines TRBV6-5 with TRBJ1-3, with 8 bases matching TRBD1. The CDR3 extends over 18 amino acids. Germline CDR1 and CDR2: MNHEY and SVGAGI. After removal of 6 bases from V and 0 bases from J, the junction contained 13 bases not matched to a gene. CDR3 amino acids: CASRHLNRDRSSGNTIYF. The CDR3 bases are TGTGCCAGCAGACACCTTAACCGGGACAGGAGCTCTGGAAACACCATATATTTT.

The CDR3 sequence is CASSELDTERVVEQYF. CDR3 coding DNA: TGTGCCAGCAGTGAACTGGACACCGAGAGAGTTGTCGAGCAGTACTTC. This sequence joins TRBV25-1 and TRBJ2-7, with D possibly being TRBD1 (5 bases). V lost 2 bases to trimming and J lost 6 bases, with 20 bases between them. Germline CDR1 reads MGHDK; CDR2 reads SYGVNS. The CDR3 covers 16 residues.

The chain links TRBV6-1 to TRBJ2-7; tentatively, D is TRBD2 (6 bases). The CDR3 is made up of 15 amino acids. CDR1 is MNHNS and CDR2 is SASEGT in the germline V gene. The V and J ends lost 5 bases and 5 bases respectively, with 19 bases between them. The DNA for the CDR3 is TGTGCCAGCAGTATCGGCGGGGCCTCCTTCCACGAGCAGTACTTC. Amino acids: CASSIGGASFHEQYF.

The chain employs TRBV6-6 and TRBJ1-6, with TRBD1 as a possible D gene (6 bases). Germline CDR1 MNHNY, CDR2 SVGAGI (reference sequence). The CDR3 consists of 18 residues. The V and J ends lost 6 bases and 0 bases respectively, with 18 bases between them. In DNA form, the CDR3 reads TGTGCCAGCAGCCGAGCCCAGGGGCCGAGCTCCTATAATTCACCCCTCCACTTT. It specifies CASSRAQGPSSYNSPLHF.

The V call is TRBV13, the J call TRBJ2-1, with 10 bases fitting TRBD2. Germline assignment: CDR1 PRHDT and CDR2 FYEKMQ (reference sequence). V shed 5 bases and J 9 bases; nucleotides not matched to a gene: 10. The CDR3 is 15 residues long. CDR3 region: CASSRSGGAMGEQFF. DNA for the CDR3: TGTGCCAGCAGCCGGAGCGGGGGGGCCATGGGTGAGCAGTTCTTC.

This sequence joins TRBV20-1 and TRBJ1-4, with D tentatively TRBD1 (5 bases). This CDR3 contains 14 residues. CDR1 DFQATT and CDR2 SNEGSKA come from the germline V gene (reference sequence). Trimming removed 1 base at V and 8 bases at J, with 14 bases between. The CDR3 reads CSARVWSRDEKLFF. The CDR3 region has the DNA TGCAGTGCTAGAGTCTGGTCGCGGGACGAAAAACTGTTTTTT.

This clonotype was picked up a small number of times. The V call is TRBV6-2 or TRBV6-3, the J call TRBJ2-7; TRBD1 matches at 8 bases. V dropped 8 bases and J dropped 3; count of bases not matched to a gene: 0. This CDR3 is 11 amino acids long. Germline V lookup: CDR1 MNHEY, CDR2 SVGEGT. The CDR3 here is CASDRGYEQYF. The CDR3 region has the DNA TGTGCCAGCGACAGGGGCTACGAGCAGTACTTC.

The chain has TRBV20-1 and TRBJ2-3; D is perhaps TRBD1 or TRBD2 (5 bases each). This CDR3 has 14 amino acids. V lost 3 bases, J lost 4 bases, and 14 bases lay in between. Per the germline V gene, CDR1 is DFQATT and CDR2 is SNEGSKA (reference sequence). CDR3 residues: CSARGVLGADTQYF. CDR3 DNA: TGCAGTGCTAGGGGGGTCTTGGGGGCAGATACGCAGTATTTT.

This clonotype was picked up a small number of times. This sequence joins TRBV20-1 and TRBJ2-3; TRBD2 agrees at 9 bases. The V gene's germline CDR1 is DFQATT and CDR2 SNEGSKA (reference sequence). Trimming took 1 base from V and 3 from J; bases not matched to a gene: 11. The CDR3 length is 17 residues. The CDR3 DNA reads TGCAGTGCTAGAGTTGGGCTAGCGGGAAGCTGGACAGATACGCAGTATTTT. Its protein product is CSARVGLAGSWTDTQYF.

The table lists this clonotype with a few counts. The V and J genes are TRBV4-1 and TRBJ2-1; D might be TRBD1 (6 bases). Trimming left V 2 bases short and J 0 bases short, with 11 bases between. Germline CDR1 MGHRA, CDR2 YSYEKL. The CDR3 loop spans 16 amino acids. Written as DNA, the CDR3 is TGCGCCAGCAGCCAACCCCCGGACAGCTCCTACAATGAGCAGTTCTTC. Its translation is CASSQPPDSSYNEQFF.

The chain uses TRBV4-1 and TRBJ2-2, with D perhaps matching TRBD1 (6 bases). Germline values: CDR1 MGHRA, CDR2 YSYEKL. The length of the CDR3 is 15 residues. V lost 1 base and J 4 bases, leaving 10 bases between the germline ends. The CDR3 is CASSQGWTATGELFF. In DNA, the CDR3 is TGCGCCAGCAGCCAAGGGTGGACAGCCACCGGGGAGCTGTTTTTT.

The chain has TRBV4-3 and TRBJ2-3, with TRBD2 as a possible D gene (6 bases). V gave up 1 base and J gave up 5 bases, with 10 bases separating them. The germline V gene encodes CDR1 LGHNA and CDR2 YSLEER. This CDR3 comprises 14 residues. The CDR3 loop is CASSQGRAQDTQYF. The CDR3 bases are TGCGCCAGCAGCCAAGGGAGGGCTCAAGATACGCAGTATTTT.

This sequence joins TRBV5-1 and TRBJ1-2, with 7 bases fitting TRBD1. The germline gives CDR1 SGHRS, CDR2 YFSETQ. J gave up 6 bases and V 4 bases, and 3 bases lay outside the gene matches. The CDR3 spans 12 residues. CDR3 in DNA: TGCGCCAGCAGCCTGACAGGGAATGGCTACACCTTC. This translates into CASSLTGNGYTF.

The V gene is TRBV7-9, the J gene TRBJ2-7, with 8 bases matching TRBD2. Germline V lookup: CDR1 SEHNR, CDR2 FQNEAQ (reference sequence). This CDR3 spans 15 amino acids. Germline trimming cut 4 bases from V and 1 base from J; bases unmatched to any gene: 6. The CDR3 nucleotides read TGTGCCAGCAGCTCATCAACTAGCGGATCCTACGAGCAGTACTTC. Translated: CASSSSTSGSYEQYF.

The chain couples TRBV20-1 to TRBJ1-1; no reliable D call. Germline V CDR1 and CDR2: DFQATT, SNEGSKA (reference sequence). V lost 1 base and J 1 base, leaving 7 bases between the germline ends. This CDR3 spans 13 amino acids. This chain's CDR3 is CSARVRWNTEAFF. The CDR3 DNA follows: TGCAGTGCTAGAGTTCGTTGGAACACTGAAGCTTTCTTT.

This clonotype was found a few times. The chain joins TRBV7-9 to TRBJ2-7; D is undetermined. The V gene's germline CDR1 is SEHNR and CDR2 FQNEAQ (reference sequence). Trimming took 2 bases from V and 3 from J, leaving 8 bases between them. The CDR3 has 13 residues. CDR3 region: CASSLSQVYEQYF. The CDR3 DNA sequence: TGTGCCAGCAGCTTAAGCCAAGTCTACGAGCAGTACTTC.

This clonotype was counted only a few times. V is TRBV6-6 and J is TRBJ2-5; D gene ambiguous. CDR1 is MNHNY, CDR2 SVGAGI, per germline (reference sequence). CDR3 length: 15 residues. Deletions cut 1 base from V and 0 bases from J, with 9 bases between. The CDR3 protein is CASSYYTAYQETQYF. DNA of the CDR3: TGTGCCAGCAGTTACTACACAGCGTACCAAGAGACCCAGTACTTC.

This clonotype was recorded many times. The chain couples TRBV2 to TRBJ2-2; unclear D gene. The CDR3 consists of 14 residues. CDR1 SNHLY and CDR2 FYNNEI come from the germline V gene. V lost 1 base, J lost 7 bases, and 10 bases lay in between. This CDR3 is CASSEVRSVGELFF. CDR3 sequence (DNA): TGTGCCAGCAGTGAAGTGCGGAGCGTCGGGGAGCTGTTTTTT. Using reference TRBV2 and TRBJ2-2 for the parts outside the CDR3, the full variable domain is EPEVTQTPSHQVTQMGQEVILRCVPISNHLYFYWYRQILGQKVEFLVSFYNNEISEKSEIFDDQFSVERPDGSNFTLKIRSTKLEDSAMYFCASSEVRSVGELFFGEGSRLTVL.